These 8 T cell receptor beta chains were sequenced from one sample in a study of control samples from healthy donors and cancer patients. Method: immunoSEQ multiplex PCR; TCRdb's copy keeps in-frame clones and lacks some. The top ten clones hold roughly 15% of a sample with under 300,000 clones, approximately 80% of them seen once. Specimen: PBMCs. The receptors shown here come from an older woman with lung cancer.

This clone was counted once. The chain combines TRBV2 with TRBJ1-1, with 7 bases that match TRBD1. This CDR3 region has 14 residues. With 4 bases clipped from V and 3 bases from J, the junction kept 5 bases outside the gene matches. Germline loops: CDR1 SNHLY, CDR2 FYNNEI. The CDR3 here is CASSVTGWDTEAFF. The CDR3 DNA sequence: TGTGCCAGCAGTGTGACAGGGTGGGACACTGAAGCTTTCTTT.

This clone was seen a handful of times. Other DNA sequences of this sample code for an identical CDR3. This chain uses TRBV18 with TRBJ2-2; 8 nucleotides agree with TRBD1. Per the germline V gene, CDR1 is KGHSH and CDR2 is LQKENI. The CDR3 length is 15 residues. Germline trimming cut 6 bases from V and 2 bases from J; bases unmatched to any gene: 5. The CDR3 DNA follows: TGTGCCAGCTCCCCCGGGACAGGCAACACCGGGGAGCTGTTTTTT. This gives the protein CASSPGTGNTGELFF.

The rearrangement joins TRBV7-3 to TRBJ1-1; D perhaps matches TRBD1 (6 bases). Trimming stripped 1 base from V and 10 bases from J, with 13 bases between. CDR3 length: 13 amino acids. Germline V gene sequence: CDR1 SGHTA, CDR2 FQGTGA. In nucleotides, the CDR3 is TGTGCCAGCAGCTTAATGTTGGGGGCTGGAGCTTTCTTT. Its protein product is CASSLMLGAGAFF.

This chain links TRBV18 with TRBJ2-7; D possibly corresponds to TRBD1 (5 bases). Between the trimmed V and J ends, which lost 2 bases and 2 bases, there was a span of 10 bases. Germline lookup yields CDR1 KGHSH and CDR2 LQKENI. The CDR3 is 14 amino acids. The CDR3 reads CASSPVQTAYEQYF. Written as DNA, the CDR3 is TGTGCCAGCTCACCAGTACAGACAGCCTACGAGCAGTACTTC.

The chain recombines TRBV5-6 with TRBJ2-1, with TRBD1 matching over 7 bases. V lost 3 bases to trimming and J lost 2 bases; unmatched junction nucleotides: 8. CDR1 SGHDT and CDR2 YYEEEE come from the germline V gene. The CDR3 consists of 16 residues. CDR3 in DNA: TGTGCCAGCAGCTCCTTGACAGGGCTAGCCTACAATGAGCAGTTCTTC. This sequence encodes CASSSLTGLAYNEQFF.

The chain uses TRBV7-9 and TRBJ2-2, with 8 bases aligning to TRBD2. The CDR3 is 15 amino acids. V trimming: 7 bases; J trimming: 6 bases; junction bases outside the gene matches: 10. CDR1 and CDR2 (germline): SEHNR, FQNEAQ (reference sequence). DNA of the CDR3: TGTGCCAGCACTGTAGCGGGAAATTCGGCCGGGGAGCTGTTTTTT. Residues: CASTVAGNSAGELFF.

The chain employs TRBV3-1 (or the pseudogene TRBV3-2) and TRBJ2-2; D ambiguous. CDR3 length equals 14 residues. V lost 1 base and J lost 5, with 8 bases in between. CDR1 is LGHDT, CDR2 YNNKEL, per germline (reference sequence). This CDR3 reads CASSQAGYTGELFF. The CDR3 DNA follows: TGTGCCAGCAGCCAAGCCGGTTATACCGGGGAGCTGTTTTTT.

This clone was counted between two and nine times. For the CDR3, the DNA is TGTGCCAGCAGTCGCAGAGGACAGAAAAACCTCCTAAACATTCAGTACTTC. The encoded protein is CASSRRGQKNLLNIQYF. The chain employs TRBV28 and TRBJ2-4; possibly TRBD1 for D (6 bases). V was trimmed by 5 bases and J by 6 bases, leaving 23 bases between them. This CDR3 is built from 17 residues. Germline V gives CDR1 MDHEN, CDR2 SYDVKM.